Listed here are 12 T cell receptor beta chains from one sample, sequenced in a study of T cells in Graves' hyperthyroidism and ophthalmopathy (dated by TCRdb to the late 2010s). Library method: multiplex PCR. Sequencing used an Illumina HiSeq 2000. TCR beta CDR3 regions were amplified from RNA transcripts. For the first round of RT-PCR on the TCR CDR3, the HTBI primer set was used together with the Qiagen OneStep RT-PCR kit. The raw public reads went through TCRdb reprocessing: fastp at Q25, MiXCR clone calling, in-frame beta chains kept. Entries are consolidated by CDR3 protein sequence, retaining the most common genes and DNA. The sample data list around 210,000 distinct CDR3 sequences, and around 17% of these were observed just once. Roughly 55% of the sample belongs to the ten largest clones. The sequenced material came from blood. The receptors derive from a woman aged 50 to 65 with Graves' hyperthyroidism.

This clonotype was counted a few times. CDR3 nucleotide sequence: TGTGCCAGCAGCCAGGGGGGGCGCTCTAACTATGGCTACACCTTC. This gives the protein CASSQGGRSNYGYTF. The rearrangement joins TRBV2 to TRBJ1-2, with 7 bases aligning to TRBD1. Germline V gene lookup returns CDR1 SNHLY and CDR2 FYNNEI. CDR3 length equals 15 residues. J lost 0 bases, V lost 6 bases, and 7 bases had no gene match.

This clonotype was counted at least ten times. The chain joins TRBV6-5 to TRBJ2-3, with 11 bases matching TRBD2. Looked up from germline, CDR1 is MNHEY and CDR2 is SVGAGI. Trimming removed 4 bases from V and 2 bases from J; junction bases left unmatched: 5. This CDR3 has 16 amino acids. CDR3 in amino acids: CASSSLAGGLTDTQYF. DNA of the CDR3: TGTGCCAGCAGTTCCTTAGCGGGAGGGCTCACAGATACGCAGTATTTT.

V and J are TRBV11-2 and TRBJ2-1; D ambiguous. The V and J ends lost 0 bases and 4 bases respectively, with 10 bases between them. The CDR3 sequence is 15 residues long. Per the germline V gene, CDR1 is SGHAT and CDR2 is FQNNGV. The CDR3 loop reads CASSLEVLPYNEQFF. In nucleotides, the CDR3 is TGTGCCAGCAGCTTAGAAGTTCTGCCATACAATGAGCAGTTCTTC.

This chain connects TRBV19 to TRBJ1-6; possibly TRBD1 for D (5 bases). The germline CDR1 and CDR2 sequences are LNHDA and SQIVND (reference sequence). The length of the CDR3 is 17 residues. V lost 5 bases and J lost 7, with 21 bases in between. The DNA of the CDR3 is TGTGCCAGTAGTGCCCCGTGGAGGGGTCGGGGGAATTCACCCCTCCACTTT. It specifies CASSAPWRGRGNSPLHF.

In this sample, this clonotype turned up many times. V is TRBV7-6 and J is TRBJ2-7, with TRBD1 as a possible D gene (5 bases). This CDR3 is built from 14 residues. The V gene's germline CDR1 is SGHVS and CDR2 FNYEAQ. V lost 1 base to trimming and J lost 3 bases, with 10 bases between them. The CDR3 nucleotides are TGTGCCAGCAGCTTAGGCGTCAGGGACTACGAGCAGTACTTC. It translates to CASSLGVRDYEQYF.

The CDR3 here is CASTIGTGSNQPQHF. CDR3 sequence (DNA): TGTGCCAGTACTATCGGGACAGGTAGCAATCAGCCCCAGCATTTT. The rearrangement joins TRBV19 to TRBJ1-5, with TRBD1 identical over 8 bases. J was trimmed by 0 bases and V by 7 bases; bases with no gene match: 5. CDR3 size: 15 residues. The germline gives CDR1 LNHDA, CDR2 SQIVND (reference sequence).

The chain recombines TRBV5-1 with TRBJ1-4; TRBD1 matches 7 bases. Per germline, CDR1 SGHRS and CDR2 YFSETQ. Trimming removed 0 bases from V and 8 bases from J; junction bases left unmatched: 10. The CDR3 consists of 16 residues. Here the CDR3 reads CASSLGLTGPGEKLFF. As DNA, the CDR3 is TGCGCCAGCAGCTTGGGACTGACAGGGCCGGGGGAAAAACTGTTTTTT.

The rearrangement uses TRBV15 and TRBJ1-2; D may be TRBD1 (5 bases). Germline loops: CDR1 LNHNV, CDR2 YYDKDF (reference sequence). The CDR3 sequence is 16 residues long. V was cut by 3 bases and J by 1 base, with 15 bases left in between. In DNA form, the CDR3 reads TGTGCCACCAGCAGCCACGGGGCAGGCGATAACTATGGCTACACCTTC. Translation gives CATSSHGAGDNYGYTF.

This clonotype was observed many times. The chain uses TRBV7-6 and TRBJ1-1; weak D call: TRBD1 (5 bases). This CDR3 is 14 amino acids long. CDR1 and CDR2 from the germline V gene are SGHVS and FNYEAQ. Trimming shortened V by 5 bases and J by 2 bases, and 12 bases separated the two germline ends. The DNA for the CDR3 is TGTGCCAGCAGCACCGGACAACTTAACACTGAAGCTTTCTTT. Translated: CASSTGQLNTEAFF.

This clonotype was seen a few times. The DNA of the CDR3 is TGTGCCAGCAGCCTCCTTGGGACTAGCGGGACCGAAGAGACCCAGTACTTC. This codes for CASSLLGTSGTEETQYF. The V and J genes are TRBV4-2 and TRBJ2-5; 13 nucleotides line up with TRBD2. Trimming took 4 bases from V and 3 from J; bases not matched to a gene: 8. This CDR3 region has 17 residues. Per germline, CDR1 LGHNA and CDR2 YNFKEQ.

The rearrangement uses TRBV27 and TRBJ2-7, with 8 bases aligning to TRBD1. The CDR3 contains 15 residues. The germline V gene encodes CDR1 MNHEY and CDR2 SMNVEV (reference sequence). V was pared by 3 bases and J by 0 bases, with 4 bases of the junction left unmatched. The CDR3 DNA is TGTGCCAGCAGTTTCTTAGGACAGGGCTCCTACGAGCAGTACTTC. Translated: CASSFLGQGSYEQYF.

There are a few counts of this clonotype. V is TRBV4-1 and J is TRBJ2-5; 9 bases agree with TRBD2. V dropped 0 bases and J dropped 5; count of bases not matched to a gene: 16. CDR3 length: 19 residues. The germline gives CDR1 MGHRA, CDR2 YSYEKL. The DNA of the CDR3 is TGCGCCAGCAGCCAAGATTATAAACGGAGTAGCGGGAGTGGGGAGACCCAGTACTTC. Amino acids: CASSQDYKRSSGSGETQYF.